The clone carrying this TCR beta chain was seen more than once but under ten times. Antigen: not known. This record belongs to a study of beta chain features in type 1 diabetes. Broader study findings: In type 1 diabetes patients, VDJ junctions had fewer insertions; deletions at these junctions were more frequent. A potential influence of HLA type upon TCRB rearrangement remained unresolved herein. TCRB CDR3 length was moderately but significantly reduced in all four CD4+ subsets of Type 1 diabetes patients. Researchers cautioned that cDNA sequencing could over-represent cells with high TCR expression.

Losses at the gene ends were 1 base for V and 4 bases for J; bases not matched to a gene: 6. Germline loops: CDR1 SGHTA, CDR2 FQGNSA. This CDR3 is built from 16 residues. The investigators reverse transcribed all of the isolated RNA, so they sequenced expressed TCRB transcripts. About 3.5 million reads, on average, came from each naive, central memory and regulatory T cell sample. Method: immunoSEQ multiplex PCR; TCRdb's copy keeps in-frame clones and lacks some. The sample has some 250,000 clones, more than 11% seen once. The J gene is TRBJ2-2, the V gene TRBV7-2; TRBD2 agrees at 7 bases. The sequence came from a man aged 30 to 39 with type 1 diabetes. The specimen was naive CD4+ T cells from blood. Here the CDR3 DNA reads TGTGCCAGCAGCTTAGGGCCTAGCGGAACCACCGGGGAGCTGTTTTTT. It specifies CASSLGPSGTTGELFF.